A single sample gave rise to the 13 T cell receptor beta chains below, sequenced in a study of blood T cells in healthy people across ages. A sample-barcoded 5' primer and a J-beta primer mix were used in a second PCR of about 6 to 11 cycles. From the 5' RACE reads, TCRdb called clonotypes with MiXCR, one entry per CDR3 protein. The sample lists about 570,000 distinct CDR3 sequences, about 29% seen once, with approximately 3.7% in the top ten. These data also formed part of another study, on T cells of mothers and their children.

Sequenced material: blood. All receptors derive from a boy aged 2 to 10 in good health.

The V and J genes are TRBV29-1 and TRBJ2-5; TRBD2 is a possible D gene (5 bases). V lost 4 bases and J lost 2, with 8 bases in between. Per germline, CDR1 SQVTM and CDR2 ANQGSEA. This CDR3 is built from 12 residues. Here the CDR3 reads CSVGPGQETQYF. CDR3 DNA sequence: TGCAGCGTTGGTCCGGGACAAGAGACCCAGTACTTC.

This clonotype occurred many times. This rearrangement joins TRBV7-2 to TRBJ2-1; 8 bases map to TRBD2. J was trimmed by 9 bases and V by 3 bases; bases with no gene match: 7. Germline assignment: CDR1 SGHTA and CDR2 FQGNSA. This CDR3 comprises 14 residues. The CDR3 DNA sequence: TGTGCCAGCAGCTTCGGGAGCGGGAGTGGTGAGCAGTTCTTC. It specifies CASSFGSGSGEQFF. The full variable domain, completed using reference TRBV7-2 and TRBJ2-1, is GAGVSQSPSNKVTEKGKDVELRCDPISGHTALYWYRQSLGQGLEFLIYFQGNSAPDKSGLPSDRFSAERTGGSVSTLTIQRTQQEDSAVYLCASSFGSGSGEQFFGPGTRLTVL.

This clonotype was found a few times. V is TRBV20-1 and J is TRBJ1-4, with D possibly being TRBD1 (6 bases). Per germline, CDR1 DFQATT and CDR2 SNEGSKA (reference sequence). Trimming removed 0 bases at V and 8 bases at J, with 22 bases between. CDR3 length: 17 residues. This CDR3 reads CSARDRTASTRSEKLFF. In nucleotides, the CDR3 is TGCAGTGCTAGAGACCGGACAGCTAGTACAAGATCGGAAAAACTGTTTTTT.

This clonotype has more than one count but fewer than ten. The chain joins TRBV6-5 to TRBJ2-1; 7 nucleotides agree with TRBD1. CDR1 is MNHEY and CDR2 is SVGAGI in the germline V gene. The CDR3 extends over 15 amino acids. Trimming cost V 7 bases and J 2 bases; bases outside gene matches: 8. The CDR3 region has the DNA TGTGCCAGCACCAGAGCTAGGGGGCCCTACAATGAGCAGTTCTTC. As protein: CASTRARGPYNEQFF.

This clonotype showed up many times. CDR3 protein: CASTGGTLPNEQFF. In DNA, the CDR3 is TGTGCCAGCACGGGGGGGACACTCCCCAATGAGCAGTTCTTC. V gene TRBV12-3 or TRBV12-4 combines with J gene TRBJ2-1; TRBD2 aligns across 8 bases. The CDR3 totals 14 residues. Trimming removed 7 bases from V and 6 bases from J; junction bases left unmatched: 8.

This clonotype was seen a handful of times. The rearrangement links TRBV7-2 to TRBJ2-5; tentatively, D is TRBD1 (6 bases). The J call could be wrong; TRBJ2-7 is a better fit for the DNA end. Germline CDR1 SGHTA, CDR2 FQGNSA. CDR3 length: 16 residues. This chain's CDR3 is CASSLRPTTGSYEQYF. The CDR3 nucleotides are TGTGCCAGCAGCTTAAGGCCCACGACAGGCTCCTACGAGCAGTACTTC.

In regard to this clonotype: One junction end does not reproduce the germline sequence, and a read error may be involved. The rearrangement joins TRBV11-2 to TRBJ2-7; weak D call: TRBD1 (5 bases). Germline loops: CDR1 SGHAT, CDR2 FQNNGV. This CDR3 spans 18 amino acids. CDR3 residues: CASSLVSLRTPTSYAQYF. The CDR3 coding sequence is TGTGCCAGCAGCTTAGTATCTCTGCGGACACCGACTTCCTACGCGCAGTACTTC. The complete variable domain, with remaining parts taken from reference TRBV11-2 and TRBJ2-7, reads EAGVAQSPRYKIIEKRQSVAFWCNPISGHATLYWYQQILGQGPKLLIQFQNNGVVDDSQLPKDRFSAERLKGVDSTLKIQPAKLEDSAVYLCASSLVSLRTPTSYAQYFGPGTRLTVT.

This clonotype was recorded a few times. V and J are TRBV12-3 or TRBV12-4 and TRBJ2-2; D might be TRBD1 or TRBD2, each matching 5 bases. V lost 3 bases to trimming and J lost 1 base, with 9 bases between them. This CDR3 spans 15 amino acids. Here the CDR3 reads CASSLGRRNTGELFF. CDR3 nucleotide sequence: TGTGCCAGCAGTTTGGGACGGAGGAACACCGGGGAGCTGTTTTTT.

This rearrangement joins TRBV7-2 to TRBJ2-2; 8 nucleotides align to TRBD2. V lost 3 bases, J lost 0 bases, and 0 bases stayed unmatched. Germline V gene data show CDR1 as SGHTA and CDR2 as FQGNSA. This CDR3 has 15 residues. CDR3 sequence (DNA): TGTGCCAGCAGCTTTAGCGGGACGAACACCGGGGAGCTGTTTTTT. This sequence encodes CASSFSGTNTGELFF.

The V call is TRBV5-5, the J call TRBJ2-4, with 8 bases identical to TRBD1. Trimming at V came to 4 bases and at J to 0 bases, leaving 6 bases not matched to a gene. The CDR3 spans 16 residues. Looked up from germline, CDR1 is SGHKS and CDR2 is YYEKEE (reference sequence). The chain's CDR3 is CASSGGTGPAKNIQYF. CDR3 in DNA: TGTGCCAGCAGCGGGGGGACAGGTCCAGCCAAAAACATTCAGTACTTC.

CDR3 nucleotide sequence: TGTGCCAGCAGTTTAGAAGGGCGGAGCACAGATACGCAGTATTTT. It is translated as CASSLEGRSTDTQYF. The chain joins TRBV27 to TRBJ2-3; D gene ambiguous. Looked up from germline, CDR1 is MNHEY and CDR2 is SMNVEV (reference sequence). The CDR3 is made up of 15 amino acids. V shed 2 bases and J shed 0 bases, with 9 bases lying between them.

In this sample, this clonotype turned up a few times. The chain employs TRBV9 and TRBJ2-5; D might be TRBD1 or TRBD2, each matching 5 bases. The CDR3 runs to 15 residues. Germline CDR1 SGDLS, CDR2 YYNGEE. V lost 0 bases, J lost 5 bases, and 14 bases lay in between. The CDR3 bases are TGTGCCAGCAGCGTAGCTACGAGGGGCGGGGAGACCCAGTACTTC. This sequence encodes CASSVATRGGETQYF.

This clonotype was detected a few times. This chain uses TRBV15 with TRBJ1-4; a possible D gene is TRBD1 (6 bases). V lost 5 bases and J 4 bases, leaving 17 bases between the germline ends. The germline gives CDR1 LNHNV, CDR2 YYDKDF (reference sequence). This CDR3 spans 16 amino acids. CDR3 residues: CATSPGRTASNEKLFF. The CDR3 DNA follows: TGTGCCACCAGCCCCGGGCGGACAGCCAGTAATGAAAAACTGTTTTTT.